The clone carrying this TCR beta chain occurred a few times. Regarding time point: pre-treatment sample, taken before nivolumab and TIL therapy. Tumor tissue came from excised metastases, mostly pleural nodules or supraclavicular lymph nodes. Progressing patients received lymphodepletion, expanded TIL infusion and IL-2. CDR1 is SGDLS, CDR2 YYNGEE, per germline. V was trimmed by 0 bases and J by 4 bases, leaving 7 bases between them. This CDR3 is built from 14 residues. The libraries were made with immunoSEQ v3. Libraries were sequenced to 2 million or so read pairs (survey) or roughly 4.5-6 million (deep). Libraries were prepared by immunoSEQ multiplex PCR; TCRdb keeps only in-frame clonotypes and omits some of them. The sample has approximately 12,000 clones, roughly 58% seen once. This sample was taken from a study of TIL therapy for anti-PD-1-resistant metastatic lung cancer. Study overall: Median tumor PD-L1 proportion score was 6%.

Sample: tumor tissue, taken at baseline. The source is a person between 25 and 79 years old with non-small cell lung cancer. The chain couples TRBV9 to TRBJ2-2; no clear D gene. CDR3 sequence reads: CASSVGTATGELFF. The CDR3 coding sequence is TGTGCCAGCAGCGTAGGGACGGCCACCGGGGAGCTGTTTTTT.